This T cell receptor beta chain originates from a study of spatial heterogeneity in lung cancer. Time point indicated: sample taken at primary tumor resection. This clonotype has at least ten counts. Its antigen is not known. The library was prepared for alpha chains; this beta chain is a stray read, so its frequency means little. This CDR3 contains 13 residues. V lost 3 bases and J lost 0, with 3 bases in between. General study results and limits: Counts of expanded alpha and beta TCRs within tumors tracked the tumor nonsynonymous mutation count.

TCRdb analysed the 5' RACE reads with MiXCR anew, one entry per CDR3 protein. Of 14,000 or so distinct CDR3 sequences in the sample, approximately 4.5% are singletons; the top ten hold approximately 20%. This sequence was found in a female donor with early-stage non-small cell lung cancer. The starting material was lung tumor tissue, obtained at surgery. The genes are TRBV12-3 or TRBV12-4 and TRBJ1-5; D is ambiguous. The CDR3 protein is CASSLASNQPQHF. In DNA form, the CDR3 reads TGTGCCAGCAGTTTGGCTAGCAATCAGCCCCAGCATTTT.